The 25 T cell receptor beta chains below all came from one sample that was sequenced in a study of early T cells in non-severe SARS-CoV-2 infection. TCRdb processed the 5' RACE reads anew with MiXCR; each CDR3 protein has one entry. The data hold under 45,000 distinct CDR3 sequences, with roughly 5% observed a single time. The sequenced sample was whole blood, obtained at baseline. These receptors all stem from an adult who was a healthcare worker with PCR-confirmed SARS-CoV-2 infection or an uninfected control (not recorded which).

This clonotype was counted many times. Likely a read error: the CDR3 ends without its conserved phenylalanine or tryptophan. The DNA is left out, because the CDR3 cannot be placed on it with certainty; the CDR3 is given as TCRdb lists it. The chain links TRBV6-5 to TRBJ2-1; TRBD2, the D gene given by the table, was not confirmed from the DNA. Germline V lookup: CDR1 MNHEY, CDR2 SVGAGI. Both ends counted, the CDR3 spans 10 residues. The CDR3 spells CASSGAGPFT.

This clonotype was observed at least ten times. The rearrangement joins TRBV24-1 to TRBJ2-3; TRBD2 might be the D (5 bases). The ends were cut back, 4 bases at V and 3 bases at J, with 16 bases in the middle. Germline lookup yields CDR1 KGHDR and CDR2 SFDVKD. There are 16 residues in the CDR3. The CDR3 loop is CATSDYTRNGTDTQYF. The CDR3 nucleotides are TGTGCCACCAGTGACTATACTAGGAATGGAACAGATACGCAGTATTTT.

This clonotype was picked up many times. CDR3 protein: CSGRGGAWETQYF. DNA for the CDR3: TGCAGTGGGCGTGGAGGGGCCTGGGAGACCCAGTACTTC. V and J are TRBV20-1 and TRBJ2-5; a weak D match, TRBD2 (6 bases). The CDR3 spans 13 residues. Germline V CDR1 and CDR2: DFQATT, SNEGSKA (reference sequence). V lost 7 bases to trimming and J lost 5 bases, with 17 bases between them.

This clonotype was observed at least ten times. The germline gene is not matched at one end of the junction; a read error may be the cause. The rearrangement joins TRBV7-7 to TRBJ2-7, with D perhaps matching TRBD1 (6 bases). From germline, CDR1 is SSHAT and CDR2 FNYEAQ (reference sequence). CDR3 size: 17 residues. CDR3: CASSPGRGKVPSYEQYF. The DNA for the CDR3 is TGTGCTAGCAGCCCAGGCAGGGGAAAGGTCCCCTCCTACGAGCAGTACTTC.

This clonotype has a count of ten or more. V gene TRBV11-2 combines with J gene TRBJ1-2; 7 bases are shared with TRBD1. Germline V gene data show CDR1 as SGHAT and CDR2 as FQNNGV. Unmatched junction bases numbered 5, after V lost 1 base and J lost 0 bases. This CDR3 spans 16 amino acids. CDR3 bases: TGTGCCAGCAGCTTAGGGAGGACAGGCCCTAACTATGGCTACACCTTC. This gives the protein CASSLGRTGPNYGYTF.

This clonotype was observed many times. The V call is TRBV6-2 or TRBV6-3, the J call TRBJ2-7; 10 bases are a match to TRBD2. Germline V gene sequence: CDR1 MNHEY, CDR2 SVGEGT. Trimming cost V 7 bases and J 7 bases; bases outside gene matches: 10. This CDR3 region has 14 residues. In nucleotides, the CDR3 is TGTGCCAGCAAACCTCCGGGACTAGCGTGGGAGCAGTACGTC. Translated, it gives CASKPPGLAWEQYV.

This clonotype has ten or more counts. The rearrangement uses TRBV20-1 and TRBJ2-3; tentative D call: TRBD2 (6 bases). The CDR3 runs to 13 residues. Germline CDR1 DFQATT, CDR2 SNEGSKA (reference sequence). CDR3 DNA: TGCAGGCCGGGGGTTTTTAGCACAGATACGCAGTATTTT. This codes for CRPGVFSTDTQYF.

At least ten counts were recorded for this clonotype. V is TRBV29-1 and J is TRBJ2-1; TRBD2 agrees at 9 bases. The CDR3 extends over 17 amino acids. V lost 2 bases and J lost 3; bases outside the gene matches: 11. Germline values: CDR1 SQVTM, CDR2 ANQGSEA. CDR3 bases: TGCAGCGTTGAAATTCCTAGCGGGAACCGCTTCTACAATGAGCAGTTCTTC. Protein product: CSVEIPSGNRFYNEQFF.

This clonotype was counted a few times. The chain is built from TRBV4-3 and TRBJ2-7; unclear D gene. Germline CDR1 is LGHNA and CDR2 is YSLEER. V was pared by 3 bases and J by 6 bases, with 15 bases between. This CDR3 contains 14 residues. CDR3 nucleotide sequence: TGCGCCAGCAGCCATCAGACCCCAGGTTTCGAGCAGTACGTC. Its translation is CASSHQTPGFEQYV.

This clonotype was found many times. One junction end disagrees with the germline gene, perhaps due to a read error. The V gene is TRBV4-3, the J gene TRBJ2-1; TRBD1 might be the D (6 bases). Germline V lookup: CDR1 LGHNA, CDR2 YSLEER. This CDR3 comprises 14 residues. CDR3 sequence (DNA): TGCGCCAGCAGCCAAGAGCGACTCCGGGACACTTTAGTCTTC. Protein sequence: CASSQERLRDTLVF.

The sample holds many counts of this clonotype. The chain has TRBV5-1 and TRBJ1-1; D is unclear. The CDR3 is 12 amino acids. CDR1 and CDR2 from the germline V gene are SGHRS and YFSETQ. V gave up 1 base and J gave up 1 base, with 2 bases separating them. The CDR3 coding sequence is TGCGCCAGCAGCTTGTCGAACACTGAAGCTTTCTTT. Translated: CASSLSNTEAFF.

This clonotype was detected ten times or more. The chain uses TRBV12-5 and TRBJ2-3, with 7 bases lining up with TRBD1. The V gene's germline CDR1 is LGHNT and CDR2 FRNRAP. The CDR3 is 13 residues long. With V trimmed by 7 bases and J by 2 bases, 3 bases remained unmatched. Written as DNA, the CDR3 is TGTGCTAGTGTTGGGACAGCCACAGATACGCAGTATTTT. This codes for CASVGTATDTQYF.

Comments on this clonotype: One end of the junction varies from germline; a read error may be responsible. The V and J genes are TRBV27 and TRBJ2-5, with 12 bases that match TRBD2. This CDR3 contains 17 residues. The V gene's germline CDR1 is MNHEY and CDR2 SMNVEV (reference sequence). As DNA, the CDR3 is TGTGGCAGCAGGCGAAGACTAGCGGGGGCCCAGGGTGAGACCCAGTACTTC. This gives the protein CGSRRRLAGAQGETQYF.

This clonotype was picked up many times. The gene calls are TRBV29-1 and TRBJ2-2, with 8 bases lining up with TRBD1. J gave up 5 bases and V 3 bases, and 5 bases lay outside the gene matches. The CDR3 sequence is 14 residues long. CDR1 SQVTM and CDR2 ANQGSEA come from the germline V gene. CDR3 residues: CSVDSRGLTGELFF. CDR3 sequence (DNA): TGCAGCGTTGACTCCAGGGGGCTAACCGGGGAGCTGTTTTTT.

This clonotype was counted many times. The rearrangement uses TRBV5-4 and TRBJ2-3, with TRBD2 identical over 7 bases. This CDR3 comprises 15 residues. CDR1 and CDR2 from the germline V gene are SGHNT and YYREEE (reference sequence). V was clipped by 2 bases and J by 2 bases; unmatched bases: 5. The CDR3, as DNA: TGTGCCAGCAGCTTTCCCGGGACTAACACAGATACGCAGTATTTT. It encodes CASSFPGTNTDTQYF.

At least ten counts were recorded for this clonotype. The rearrangement links TRBV19 to TRBJ1-5; D might be TRBD1 (5 bases). Germline V gene sequence: CDR1 LNHDA, CDR2 SQIVND (reference sequence). The germline V and J ends were trimmed by 5 bases and 4 bases, with 9 bases remaining between them. This CDR3 contains 13 residues. The CDR3 spells CASSLDRNQPQHF. CDR3 nucleotide sequence: TGTGCCAGTAGTCTTGACAGAAATCAGCCCCAGCATTTT.

This clonotype showed up many times. The rearrangement joins TRBV4-1 to TRBJ2-5; D tentatively fits TRBD1 or TRBD2 (5 bases each). The CDR3 covers 14 residues. The ends were cut back, 4 bases at V and 1 base at J, with 10 bases in the middle. Germline CDR1 and CDR2: MGHRA and YSYEKL. CDR3 sequence: CASSPGTFQETQYF. The CDR3 DNA reads as TGCGCCAGCAGCCCGGGGACGTTCCAAGAGACCCAGTACTTC.

This clonotype came up a few times. This chain links TRBV7-6 with TRBJ1-4; D is uncertain. Trimming cost V 4 bases and J 5 bases, with 20 bases left between them. The CDR3 has 17 amino acids. Germline V gives CDR1 SGHVS, CDR2 FNYEAQ. The CDR3 nucleotides read TGTGCCAGCAGCTCATTACCGGCCGGGAGCAGAAATGAAAAACTGTTTTTT. Translation: CASSSLPAGSRNEKLFF.

In this sample, this clonotype turned up many times. This rearrangement joins TRBV28 to TRBJ1-2, with D possibly matching TRBD1 (5 bases). Germline V gene lookup returns CDR1 MDHEN and CDR2 SYDVKM. This CDR3 spans 14 amino acids. Trimming left V 2 bases short and J 7 bases short, with 14 bases between. The DNA of the CDR3 is TGTGCCAGCAGTTTAACAGGATCCTACTCTGGCTACACCTTC. Translating it yields CASSLTGSYSGYTF.

The rearrangement uses TRBV28 and TRBJ2-7; D is uncertain. Trimming stripped 6 bases from V and 0 bases from J, with 15 bases between. This CDR3 contains 15 residues. CDR1 is MDHEN and CDR2 is SYDVKM in the germline V gene. The CDR3 DNA is TGTGCCAGCAGGCTGCCGAGACTCGGCTCCTACGAGCAGTACTTC. Amino acids: CASRLPRLGSYEQYF. The complete variable domain, with remaining parts taken from reference TRBV28 and TRBJ2-7, reads DVKVTQSSRYLVKRTGEKVFLECVQDMDHENMFWYRQDPGLGLRLIYFSYDVKMKEKGDIPEGYSVSREKKERFSLILESASTNQTSMYLCASRLPRLGSYEQYFGPGTRLTVT.

This clonotype has more than one count but fewer than ten. The rearrangement uses TRBV6-5 and TRBJ2-7; the D is unclear. The V and J ends lost 2 bases and 0 bases respectively, with 14 bases between them. The CDR3 spans 16 residues. CDR1 is MNHEY and CDR2 is SVGAGI in the germline V gene. CDR3 sequence (DNA): TGTGCCAGCAGTTACCAGTTCGGGTCTAGCTCCTACGAGCAGTACTTC. This encodes CASSYQFGSSSYEQYF.

In its sample, this clonotype was seen many times. This rearrangement joins TRBV5-8 to TRBJ2-3; 11 bases are shared with TRBD2. Per the germline V gene, CDR1 is SGHTS and CDR2 is YDEGEE. The CDR3 is 17 amino acids. After removal of 0 bases from V and 2 bases from J, the junction contained 5 bases not matched to a gene. The CDR3 region has the DNA TGTGCCAGCAGCTTGGGGGGACTAGCGGTTTTCACAGATACGCAGTATTTT. Amino acids: CASSLGGLAVFTDTQYF.

This clonotype was observed at least ten times. This sequence joins TRBV28 and TRBJ1-5, with D possibly being TRBD1 (5 bases). The germline V gene has CDR1 MDHEN and CDR2 SYDVKM. V lost 6 bases and J 9 bases, leaving 18 bases between the germline ends. This CDR3 region has 14 residues. The CDR3 reads CASSRGISGRPQHF. The CDR3 coding sequence is TGTGCCAGCAGCCGGGGCATCTCCGGCAGGCCCCAGCATTTT. The whole variable domain, filled in from reference TRBV28 and TRBJ1-5, reads DVKVTQSSRYLVKRTGEKVFLECVQDMDHENMFWYRQDPGLGLRLIYFSYDVKMKEKGDIPEGYSVSREKKERFSLILESASTNQTSMYLCASSRGISGRPQHFGDGTRLSIL.

CDR3 DNA sequence: TGTGCCAGCAGCTTAGGGGACAGAACCTCTGAAGCTTTCTTT. Protein sequence: CASSLGDRTSEAFF. The chain joins TRBV7-9 to TRBJ1-1, with TRBD1 matching over 7 bases. V dropped 1 base and J dropped 6; count of bases not matched to a gene: 5. This CDR3 is built from 14 residues. Germline V gene lookup returns CDR1 SEHNR and CDR2 FQNEAQ (reference sequence).

In this sample, this clonotype turned up many times. V is TRBV5-5 and J is TRBJ1-6; D is ambiguous. CDR3 length: 14 residues. CDR1 is SGHKS, CDR2 YYEKEE, per germline (reference sequence). Trimming took 0 bases from V and 7 from J, leaving 8 bases between them. CDR3 sequence (DNA): TGTGCCAGCAGCTTGGAACCGGGAAATTCACCCCTCCACTTT. This sequence encodes CASSLEPGNSPLHF. The whole variable domain, filled in from reference TRBV5-5 and TRBJ1-6, reads DAGVTQSPTHLIKTRGQQVTLRCSPISGHKSVSWYQQVLGQGPQFIFQYYEKEERGRGNFPDRFSARQFPNYSSELNVNALLLGDSALYLCASSLEPGNSPLHFGNGTRLTVT.